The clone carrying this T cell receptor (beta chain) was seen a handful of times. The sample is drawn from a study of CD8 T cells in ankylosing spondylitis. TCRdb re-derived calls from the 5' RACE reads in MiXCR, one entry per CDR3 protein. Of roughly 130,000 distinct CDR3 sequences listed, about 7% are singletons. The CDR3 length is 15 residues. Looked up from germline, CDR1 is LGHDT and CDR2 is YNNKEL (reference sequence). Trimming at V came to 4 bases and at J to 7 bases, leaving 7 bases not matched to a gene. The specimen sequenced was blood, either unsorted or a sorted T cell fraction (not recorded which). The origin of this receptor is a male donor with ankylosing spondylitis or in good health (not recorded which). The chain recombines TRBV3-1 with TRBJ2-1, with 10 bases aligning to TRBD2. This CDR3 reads CASSPHSGRENEQFF. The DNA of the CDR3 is TGTGCCAGCAGCCCTCACAGCGGGAGGGAAAATGAGCAGTTCTTC.